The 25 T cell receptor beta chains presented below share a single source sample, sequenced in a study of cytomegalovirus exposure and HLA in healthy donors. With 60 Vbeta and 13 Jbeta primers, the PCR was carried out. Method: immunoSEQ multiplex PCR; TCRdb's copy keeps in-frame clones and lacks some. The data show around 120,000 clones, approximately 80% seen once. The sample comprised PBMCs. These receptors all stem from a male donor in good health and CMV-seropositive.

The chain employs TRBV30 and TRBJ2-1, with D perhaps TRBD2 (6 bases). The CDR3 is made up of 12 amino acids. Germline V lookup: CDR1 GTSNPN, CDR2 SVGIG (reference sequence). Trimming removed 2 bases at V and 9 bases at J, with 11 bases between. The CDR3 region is CAWSWEEAEQFF. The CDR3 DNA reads TGTGCCTGGAGTTGGGAGGAGGCTGAGCAGTTCTTC.

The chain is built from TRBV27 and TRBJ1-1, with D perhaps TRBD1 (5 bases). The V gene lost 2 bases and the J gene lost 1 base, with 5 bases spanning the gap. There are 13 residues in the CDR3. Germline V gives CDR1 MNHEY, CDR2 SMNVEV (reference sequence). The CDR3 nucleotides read TGTGCCAGCAGTTTAGACAGGAACACTGAAGCTTTCTTT. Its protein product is CASSLDRNTEAFF.

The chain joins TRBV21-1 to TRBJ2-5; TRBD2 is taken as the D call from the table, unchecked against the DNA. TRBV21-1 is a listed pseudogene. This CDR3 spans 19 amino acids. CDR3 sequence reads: CASSKRPETSLAVGETQYF. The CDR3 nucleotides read TGTGCCAGCAGCAAACGGCCCGAGACTAGTTTAGCCGTAGGAGAGACCCAGTACTTC.

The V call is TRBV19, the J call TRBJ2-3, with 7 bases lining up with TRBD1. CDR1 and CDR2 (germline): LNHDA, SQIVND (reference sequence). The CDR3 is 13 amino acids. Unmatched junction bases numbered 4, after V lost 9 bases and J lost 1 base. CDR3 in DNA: TGTGCCAGCCGGGACAGTGGCACAGATACGCAGTATTTT. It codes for CASRDSGTDTQYF.

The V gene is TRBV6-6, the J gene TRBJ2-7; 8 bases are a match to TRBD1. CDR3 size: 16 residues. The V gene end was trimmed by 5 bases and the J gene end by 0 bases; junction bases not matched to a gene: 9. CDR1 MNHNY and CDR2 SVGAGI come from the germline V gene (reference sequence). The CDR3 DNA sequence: TGTGCCAGCAGTCAACATCGGGACAGGCGCTCCTACGAGCAGTACTTC. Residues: CASSQHRDRRSYEQYF.

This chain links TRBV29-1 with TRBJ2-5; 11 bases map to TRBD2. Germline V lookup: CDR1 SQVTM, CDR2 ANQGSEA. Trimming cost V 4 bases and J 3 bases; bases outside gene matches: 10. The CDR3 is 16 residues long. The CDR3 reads CSVVRTGTSGKETQYF. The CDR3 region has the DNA TGCAGCGTTGTTAGAACCGGGACTAGCGGCAAAGAGACCCAGTACTTC.

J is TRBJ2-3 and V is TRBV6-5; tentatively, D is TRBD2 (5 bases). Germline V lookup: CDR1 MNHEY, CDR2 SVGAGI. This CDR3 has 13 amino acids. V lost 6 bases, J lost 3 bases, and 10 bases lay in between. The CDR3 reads CASRAGGTDTQYF. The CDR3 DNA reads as TGTGCCAGCAGGGCAGGCGGGACAGATACGCAGTATTTT.

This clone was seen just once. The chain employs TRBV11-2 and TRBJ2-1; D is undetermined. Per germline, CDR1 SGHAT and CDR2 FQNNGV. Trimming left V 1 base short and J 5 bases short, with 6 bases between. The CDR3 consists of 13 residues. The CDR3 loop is CASSLGADNEQFF. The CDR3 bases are TGTGCCAGCAGCTTAGGCGCCGACAATGAGCAGTTCTTC. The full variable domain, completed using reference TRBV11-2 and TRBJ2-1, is EAGVAQSPRYKIIEKRQSVAFWCNPISGHATLYWYQQILGQGPKLLIQFQNNGVVDDSQLPKDRFSAERLKGVDSTLKIQPAKLEDSAVYLCASSLGADNEQFFGPGTRLTVL.

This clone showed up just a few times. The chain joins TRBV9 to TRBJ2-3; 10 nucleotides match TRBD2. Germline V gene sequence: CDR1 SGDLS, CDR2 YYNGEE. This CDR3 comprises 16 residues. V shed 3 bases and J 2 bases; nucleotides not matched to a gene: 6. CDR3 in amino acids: CASSASTSGPTDTQYF. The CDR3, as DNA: TGTGCCAGCAGCGCCTCGACTAGCGGGCCCACAGATACGCAGTATTTT.

Here the CDR3 reads CASGVAIPPSYNEQFF. CDR3 nucleotide sequence: TGTGCCAGCGGAGTAGCGATTCCCCCCTCCTACAATGAGCAGTTCTTC. This chain uses TRBV28 with TRBJ2-1, with D possibly TRBD2 on 5 matching bases. This CDR3 spans 16 amino acids. Germline V lookup: CDR1 MDHEN, CDR2 SYDVKM. Trimming shortened V by 8 bases and J by 0 bases, and 17 bases separated the two germline ends.

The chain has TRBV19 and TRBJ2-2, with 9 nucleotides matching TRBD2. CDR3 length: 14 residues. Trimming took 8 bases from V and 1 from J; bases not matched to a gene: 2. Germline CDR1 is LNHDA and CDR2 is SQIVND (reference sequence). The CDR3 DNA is TGTGCCAGTCGAGCGGGAGGGAACACCGGGGAGCTGTTTTTT. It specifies CASRAGGNTGELFF.

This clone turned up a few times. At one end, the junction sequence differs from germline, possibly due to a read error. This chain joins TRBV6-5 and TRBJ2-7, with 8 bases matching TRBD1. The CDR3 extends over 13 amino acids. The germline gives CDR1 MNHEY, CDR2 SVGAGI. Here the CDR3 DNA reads TGTGCCAGCACTTACGGACAGGGTTACGAGCAGTACTTC. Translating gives CASTYGQGYEQYF.

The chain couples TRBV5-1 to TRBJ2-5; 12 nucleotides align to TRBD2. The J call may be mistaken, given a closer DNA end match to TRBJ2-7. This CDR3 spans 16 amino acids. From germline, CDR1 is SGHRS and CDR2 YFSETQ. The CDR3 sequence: CASSSNLAGGPAEQYF. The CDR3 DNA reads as TGCGCCAGCAGCTCAAATCTAGCGGGAGGGCCGGCCGAGCAGTACTTC.

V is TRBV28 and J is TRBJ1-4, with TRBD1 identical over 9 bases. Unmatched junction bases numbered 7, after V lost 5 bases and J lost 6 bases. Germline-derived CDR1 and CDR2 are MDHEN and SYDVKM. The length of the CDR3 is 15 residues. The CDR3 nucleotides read TGTGCCAGCAGTACCCACAGGGGGCGAGATGAAAAACTGTTTTTT. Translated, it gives CASSTHRGRDEKLFF. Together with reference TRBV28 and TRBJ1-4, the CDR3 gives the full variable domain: DVKVTQSSRYLVKRTGEKVFLECVQDMDHENMFWYRQDPGLGLRLIYFSYDVKMKEKGDIPEGYSVSREKKERFSLILESASTNQTSMYLCASSTHRGRDEKLFFGSGTQLSVL.

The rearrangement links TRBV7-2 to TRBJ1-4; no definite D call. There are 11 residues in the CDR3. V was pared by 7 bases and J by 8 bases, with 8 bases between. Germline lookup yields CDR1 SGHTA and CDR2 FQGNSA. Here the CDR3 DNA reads TGTGCCAGCAAAAAGGAGGAAAAACTGTTTTTT. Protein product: CASKKEEKLFF.

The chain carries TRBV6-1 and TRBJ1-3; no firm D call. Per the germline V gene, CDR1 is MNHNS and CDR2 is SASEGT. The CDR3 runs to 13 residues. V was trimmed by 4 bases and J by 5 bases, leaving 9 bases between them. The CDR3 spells CASSGQQRNTIYF. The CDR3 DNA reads TGTGCCAGCAGTGGACAACAAAGAAACACCATATATTTT.

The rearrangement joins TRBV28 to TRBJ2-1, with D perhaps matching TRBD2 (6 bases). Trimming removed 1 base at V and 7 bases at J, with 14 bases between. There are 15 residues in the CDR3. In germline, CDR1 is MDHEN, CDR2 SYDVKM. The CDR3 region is CASSLLAEAVNEQFF. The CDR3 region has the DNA TGTGCCAGCAGTTTATTAGCGGAGGCGGTGAATGAGCAGTTCTTC.

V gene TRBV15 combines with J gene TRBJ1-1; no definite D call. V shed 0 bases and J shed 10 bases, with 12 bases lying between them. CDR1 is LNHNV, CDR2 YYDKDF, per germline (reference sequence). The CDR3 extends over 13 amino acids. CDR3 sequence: CATSRDRYGGAFF. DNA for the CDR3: TGTGCCACCAGCAGAGACCGTTACGGCGGAGCTTTCTTT.

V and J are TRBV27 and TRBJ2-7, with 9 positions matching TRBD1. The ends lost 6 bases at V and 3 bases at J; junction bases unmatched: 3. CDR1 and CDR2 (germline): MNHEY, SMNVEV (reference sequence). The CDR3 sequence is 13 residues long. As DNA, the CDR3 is TGTGCCAGCAGCATGGGACAGGGCTACGAGCAGTACTTC. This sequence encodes CASSMGQGYEQYF.

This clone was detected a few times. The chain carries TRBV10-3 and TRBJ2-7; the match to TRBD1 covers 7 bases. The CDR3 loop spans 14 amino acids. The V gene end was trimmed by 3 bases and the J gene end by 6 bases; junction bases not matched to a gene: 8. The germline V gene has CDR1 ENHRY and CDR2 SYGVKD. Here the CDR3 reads CAISDRQGRSEQYF. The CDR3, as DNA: TGTGCCATCAGTGACAGACAGGGTAGGAGCGAGCAGTACTTC.

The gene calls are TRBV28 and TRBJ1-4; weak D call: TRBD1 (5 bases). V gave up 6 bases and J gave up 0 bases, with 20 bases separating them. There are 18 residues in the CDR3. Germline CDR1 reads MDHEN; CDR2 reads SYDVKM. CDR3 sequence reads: CASRGALGPYATNEKLFF. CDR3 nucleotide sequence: TGTGCCAGCAGAGGGGCCTTGGGCCCCTATGCAACTAATGAAAAACTGTTTTTT.

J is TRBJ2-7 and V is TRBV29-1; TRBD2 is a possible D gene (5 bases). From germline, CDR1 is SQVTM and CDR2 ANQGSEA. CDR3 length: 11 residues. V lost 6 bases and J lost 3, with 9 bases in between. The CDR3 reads CSVARGYEQYF. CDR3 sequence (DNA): TGCAGCGTCGCCCGGGGCTACGAGCAGTACTTC.

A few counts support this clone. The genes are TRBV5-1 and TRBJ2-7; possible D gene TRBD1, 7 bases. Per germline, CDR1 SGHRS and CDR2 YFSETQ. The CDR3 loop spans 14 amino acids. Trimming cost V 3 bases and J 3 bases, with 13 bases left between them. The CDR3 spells CASSSRQGGYEQYF. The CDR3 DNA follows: TGCGCCAGCAGCTCCAGACAGGGAGGCTACGAGCAGTACTTC.

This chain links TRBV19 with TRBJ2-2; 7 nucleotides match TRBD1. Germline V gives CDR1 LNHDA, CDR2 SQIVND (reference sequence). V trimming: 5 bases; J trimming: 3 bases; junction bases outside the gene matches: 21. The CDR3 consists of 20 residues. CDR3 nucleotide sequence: TGTGCCAGTAGTGTCTCTCCCCTGCCCTTCTGGCAGGGGGACACCGGGGAGCTGTTTTTT. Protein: CASSVSPLPFWQGDTGELFF.

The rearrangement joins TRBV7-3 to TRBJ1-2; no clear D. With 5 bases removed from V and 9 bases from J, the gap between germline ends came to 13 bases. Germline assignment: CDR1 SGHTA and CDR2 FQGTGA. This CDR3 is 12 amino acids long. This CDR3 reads CASSAGTGRYTF. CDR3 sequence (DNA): TGTGCCAGCAGCGCCGGTACCGGTCGCTACACCTTC.